This entry is about one TCR beta chain. Its target is not known. This entry belongs to a study of a mutant IDH1 vaccine in newly diagnosed glioma. As for the study in general: Antecedent treatment encompassed radiotherapy, temozolomide, or their combination; the majority received both.

Study outcomes and limitations: Of the patients, 80% to 95% had vaccine-induced immune responses. Top-clonotype changes in peripheral T cells seemed unrelated to pseudoprogression.

CDR1 SGDLS and CDR2 YYNGEE come from the germline V gene. Trimming took 1 base from V and 0 from J, leaving 10 bases between them. CDR3 length: 15 residues. The time point is: week 47, end of study. Every vaccine dose comprised 300 ug of mutant IDH1 20-mer peptide plus topical imiquimod. Here immunoSEQ multiplex PCR was the method, and the copy in TCRdb shows in-frame clones only, minus some. The table includes over 30,000 clones, around nine tenths detected once. The V call is TRBV9, the J call TRBJ2-5; D gene uncertain. The receptor's source is a woman aged 25 to 39 with glioma. Sequences were derived from PBMCs, sampled from a glioma patient whose treatment included an IDH1 peptide vaccine. This CDR3 reads CASSVSRLHQETQYF. Here the CDR3 DNA reads TGTGCCAGCAGCGTATCCCGACTCCACCAAGAGACCCAGTACTTC.